Following are 30 T cell receptor beta chains from one sample sequenced in a study of blood T cell repertoires in COVID-19. The assay was immunoSEQ multiplex PCR, and TCRdb's table has in-frame clones only and misses some. The data show around 310,000 clones, with 90% seen just once and 0.95% to 1.3% held by the top ten. Sequenced: peripheral blood. Every receptor here comes from a woman aged 35 to 49 with COVID-19, enrolled during active disease.

The table lists this clone with a few counts. The gene calls are TRBV11-2 and TRBJ2-7; a possible D gene is TRBD2 (5 bases). Germline V gene sequence: CDR1 SGHAT, CDR2 FQNNGV. Trimming stripped 5 bases from V and 3 bases from J, with 14 bases between. The CDR3 consists of 14 residues. CDR3 DNA sequence: TGTGCCAGCAGCCCTGGCGGGTACCACTACGAGCAGTACTTC. Its protein is CASSPGGYHYEQYF.

The V call is TRBV19, the J call TRBJ1-1; D is unresolved. Trimming took 5 bases from V and 1 from J, leaving 14 bases between them. Looked up from germline, CDR1 is LNHDA and CDR2 is SQIVND (reference sequence). The CDR3 runs 15 residues. This CDR3 is CASSPTRRWNTEAFF. In DNA, the CDR3 is TGTGCCAGTAGTCCCACGAGGCGATGGAACACTGAAGCTTTCTTT.

This clone was recorded only once. This chain uses TRBV5-1 with TRBJ1-1, with 8 bases identical to TRBD1. Looked up from germline, CDR1 is SGHRS and CDR2 is YFSETQ. With V trimmed by 0 bases and J by 7 bases, 8 bases remained unmatched. This CDR3 spans 15 amino acids. DNA for the CDR3: TGCGCCAGCAGCTTGGGGGCAGGGGGCGTGAATGAAGCTTTCTTT. This codes for CASSLGAGGVNEAFF.

The CDR3 sequence is CASTDFSSPGTQYF. The CDR3 nucleotides are TGTGCCAGTACGGACTTCTCCTCCCCAGGGACCCAGTACTTC. This sequence joins TRBV19 and TRBJ2-5; tentative D call: TRBD2 (5 bases). CDR1 is LNHDA, CDR2 SQIVND, per germline (reference sequence). Trimming took 7 bases from V and 7 from J, leaving 19 bases between them. This CDR3 region has 14 residues.

In nucleotides, the CDR3 is TGTGCCAGCAGGAAACATCAGGGAGGGGAGCAGTACTTC. Translating it yields CASRKHQGGEQYF. This chain connects TRBV25-1 to TRBJ2-7; 7 bases fit TRBD2. The CDR3 loop spans 13 amino acids. Germline V lookup: CDR1 MGHDK, CDR2 SYGVNS. V lost 6 bases and J lost 7; bases outside the gene matches: 9.

The V and J genes are TRBV28 and TRBJ2-1, with D possibly TRBD1 on 6 matching bases. The V gene lost 5 bases and the J gene lost 9 bases, with 14 bases spanning the gap. CDR3 size: 13 residues. Germline V gene sequence: CDR1 MDHEN, CDR2 SYDVKM. Here the CDR3 reads CASSTRQVGEQFF. Here the CDR3 DNA reads TGTGCCAGCAGTACGAGACAGGTCGGTGAGCAGTTCTTC. Based on the CDR3 plus reference TRBV28 and TRBJ2-1, the full variable domain is DVKVTQSSRYLVKRTGEKVFLECVQDMDHENMFWYRQDPGLGLRLIYFSYDVKMKEKGDIPEGYSVSREKKERFSLILESASTNQTSMYLCASSTRQVGEQFFGPGTRLTVL.

V gene TRBV19 combines with J gene TRBJ2-2, with D possibly being TRBD2 (5 bases). Germline V gives CDR1 LNHDA, CDR2 SQIVND (reference sequence). The CDR3 spans 14 residues. Trimming removed 7 bases from V and 4 bases from J, with 13 bases in between. The CDR3 region has the DNA TGTGCCAGTACCCTTGGACTGATCACCGGGGAGCTGTTTTTT. As protein: CASTLGLITGELFF.

The chain carries TRBV11-2 and TRBJ2-7, with 9 bases fitting TRBD2. After removal of 7 bases from V and 1 base from J, the junction contained 17 bases not matched to a gene. The CDR3 length is 18 residues. CDR1 and CDR2 from the germline V gene are SGHAT and FQNNGV. The CDR3 sequence: CASKASLLTSGYSYEQYF. The CDR3 DNA reads as TGTGCCAGCAAAGCTTCCTTGTTGACTAGCGGCTATTCCTACGAGCAGTACTTC.

This clone was found once. This chain joins TRBV6-6 and TRBJ2-7; the match to TRBD1 covers 11 bases. This CDR3 comprises 16 residues. Germline V lookup: CDR1 MNHNY, CDR2 SVGAGI (reference sequence). Losses at the gene ends were 2 bases for V and 2 bases for J; bases not matched to a gene: 5. CDR3 in amino acids: CASSYPPGQGAYEQYF. CDR3 bases: TGTGCCAGCAGTTACCCCCCGGGACAGGGGGCCTACGAGCAGTACTTC.

The rearrangement links TRBV6-4 to TRBJ2-7; 13 positions agree with TRBD2. This CDR3 spans 21 amino acids. J gave up 2 bases and V 2 bases, and 18 bases lay outside the gene matches. Germline loops: CDR1 MRHNA, CDR2 SNTAGT. The CDR3 nucleotides read TGTGCCAGCAGTGACGGACCAATATACGGACTAGCGGGGGCACTACCCTACGAGCAGTACTTC. Its protein product is CASSDGPIYGLAGALPYEQYF.

This clone was observed a single time. The chain links TRBV3-1 (or the pseudogene TRBV3-2) to TRBJ2-2; maybe TRBD1 (5 bases). The ends were cut back, 4 bases at V and 5 bases at J, with 14 bases in the middle. This CDR3 is 15 amino acids long. Germline loops: CDR1 LGHDT, CDR2 YNNKEL (reference sequence). The CDR3 loop reads CASSLWQGKTGELFF. The CDR3 region has the DNA TGTGCCAGCAGCCTGTGGCAGGGTAAAACCGGGGAGCTGTTTTTT.

The chain joins TRBV7-2 to TRBJ1-5; maybe TRBD1 (6 bases). Between the trimmed V and J ends, which lost 2 bases and 2 bases, there was a span of 7 bases. CDR3 length: 14 residues. In germline, CDR1 is SGHTA, CDR2 FQGNSA. For the CDR3, the DNA is TGTGCCAGCAGCTTAAACAGGGGCAATCAGCCCCAGCATTTT. Its protein product is CASSLNRGNQPQHF. Full variable domain (remainder filled in from reference TRBV7-2 and TRBJ1-5): GAGVSQSPSNKVTEKGKDVELRCDPISGHTALYWYRQSLGQGLEFLIYFQGNSAPDKSGLPSDRFSAERTGGSVSTLTIQRTQQEDSAVYLCASSLNRGNQPQHFGDGTRLSIL.

The chain employs TRBV5-1 and TRBJ1-1; D may be TRBD1 (5 bases). The CDR3 has 13 residues. The germline V and J ends were trimmed by 3 bases and 6 bases, with 12 bases remaining between them. Germline assignment: CDR1 SGHRS and CDR2 YFSETQ. CDR3 residues: CASSSDNLSEAFF. In DNA form, the CDR3 reads TGCGCCAGCAGCTCGGACAATTTATCTGAAGCTTTCTTT.

The rearrangement joins TRBV6-2 or TRBV6-3 to TRBJ1-2, with TRBD1 identical over 8 bases. With 2 bases clipped from V and 5 bases from J, the junction kept 16 bases outside the gene matches. CDR1 is MNHEY and CDR2 is SVGEGT in the germline V gene. The length of the CDR3 is 18 residues. The DNA of the CDR3 is TGTGCCAGCAGTTACCCTCCTGGACAGGGCCAAGTAGGATATGGCTACACCTTC. This codes for CASSYPPGQGQVGYGYTF.

The DNA for the CDR3 is TGTGCCAGCAGCTTACCGGACAGCTATGGCTACACCTTC. It translates to CASSLPDSYGYTF. The chain uses TRBV5-4 and TRBJ1-2; D perhaps matches TRBD1 (6 bases). Deletions cut 2 bases from V and 4 bases from J, with 9 bases between. This CDR3 has 13 residues. From germline, CDR1 is SGHNT and CDR2 YYREEE (reference sequence).

The V gene is TRBV5-1, the J gene TRBJ2-3; TRBD1 matches at 11 bases. Losses at the gene ends were 2 bases for V and 0 bases for J; bases not matched to a gene: 8. The CDR3 totals 18 residues. Looked up from germline, CDR1 is SGHRS and CDR2 is YFSETQ. The CDR3 loop reads CASSFKGQGGASTDTQYF. CDR3 DNA sequence: TGCGCCAGCAGCTTTAAGGGACAGGGGGGCGCTAGCACAGATACGCAGTATTTT.

The chain couples TRBV9 to TRBJ1-1, with TRBD1 matching 8 bases. The CDR3 runs to 14 residues. Germline CDR1 is SGDLS and CDR2 is YYNGEE. The V and J ends lost 4 bases and 4 bases, in that order; junction bases with no gene match: 6. CDR3 DNA: TGTGCCAGCAGCCCATTAACAGGGGGCACTGAAGCTTTCTTT. Encoded protein: CASSPLTGGTEAFF.

V usage is TRBV29-1 and J usage is TRBJ2-5, with 9 bases lining up with TRBD2. The CDR3 consists of 14 residues. Germline CDR1 reads SQVTM; CDR2 reads ANQGSEA. V trimming: 3 bases; J trimming: 3 bases; junction bases outside the gene matches: 5. In nucleotides, the CDR3 is TGCAGCGTTGATCGGGCTAGCGGGAAAGAGACCCAGTACTTC. Its translation is CSVDRASGKETQYF.

The genes are TRBV9 and TRBJ2-3; no firm D call. This CDR3 has 15 residues. Germline V gives CDR1 SGDLS, CDR2 YYNGEE. V lost 2 bases to trimming and J lost 2 bases, with 12 bases between them. The CDR3 loop is CASSVLPLVTDTQYF. The DNA for the CDR3 is TGTGCCAGCAGCGTGTTACCCTTAGTCACAGATACGCAGTATTTT.

The rearrangement links TRBV28 to TRBJ2-7; D is perhaps TRBD2 (6 bases). V was trimmed by 7 bases and J by 0 bases, leaving 13 bases between them. In germline, CDR1 is MDHEN, CDR2 SYDVKM. The CDR3 contains 14 residues. In DNA, the CDR3 is TGTGCCAGCAAGGGACTCGTCCGCTCCTACGAGCAGTACTTC. It codes for CASKGLVRSYEQYF.

This chain links TRBV20-1 with TRBJ2-3, with no clear D. The CDR3 spans 11 residues. The germline V gene has CDR1 DFQATT and CDR2 SNEGSKA (reference sequence). Trimming cost V 1 base and J 5 bases, with 4 bases left between them. This CDR3 is CSARALDTQYF. CDR3 coding DNA: TGCAGTGCTAGAGCCTTAGATACGCAGTATTTT.

The chain is built from TRBV19 and TRBJ2-1, with 9 bases lining up with TRBD1. Germline loops: CDR1 LNHDA, CDR2 SQIVND (reference sequence). The CDR3 extends over 16 amino acids. V was pared by 7 bases and J by 3 bases, with 10 bases of the junction left unmatched. As DNA, the CDR3 is TGTGCCAGTACTCCAAGACAGGGGGTCCTCTACAATGAGCAGTTCTTC. It yields the protein CASTPRQGVLYNEQFF.

The CDR3 here is CASSYTGPTYNEQFF. CDR3 DNA: TGTGCCAGCAGCTATACAGGGCCAACCTACAATGAGCAGTTCTTC. The rearrangement uses TRBV5-4 and TRBJ2-1, with D tentatively TRBD1 (6 bases). Trimming shortened V by 3 bases and J by 2 bases, and 12 bases separated the two germline ends. CDR1 and CDR2 from the germline V gene are SGHNT and YYREEE (reference sequence). The CDR3 consists of 15 residues.

The chain joins TRBV5-8 to TRBJ1-2; 8 bases are shared with TRBD1. The CDR3 totals 16 residues. The J segment lost 0 bases and the V segment lost 2 bases, leaving 6 bases of the junction unmatched. The germline CDR1 and CDR2 sequences are SGHTS and YDEGEE. CDR3 in amino acids: CASSFDNRGANYGYTF. The CDR3, as DNA: TGTGCCAGCAGCTTTGACAACAGGGGGGCTAACTATGGCTACACCTTC.

The chain combines TRBV5-4 with TRBJ2-7; 7 nucleotides line up with TRBD2. V gave up 0 bases and J gave up 7 bases; unmatched junction bases: 10. Germline lookup yields CDR1 SGHNT and CDR2 YYREEE (reference sequence). The CDR3 is 15 amino acids. This CDR3 is CASSLGADPGGEQYF. The CDR3 DNA follows: TGTGCCAGCAGCTTGGGGGCAGACCCCGGGGGGGAGCAGTACTTC.

The chain combines TRBV6-5 with TRBJ1-1; D may be TRBD1 (6 bases). This CDR3 spans 14 amino acids. The V end was cut by 2 bases, the J end by 8 bases, with 15 bases between. From germline, CDR1 is MNHEY and CDR2 SVGAGI. The CDR3 loop is CASSYTGQTLEAFF. In nucleotides, the CDR3 is TGTGCCAGCAGTTACACCGGACAGACTCTAGAAGCTTTCTTT.

The rearrangement links TRBV24-1 to TRBJ2-1; 7 positions agree with TRBD2. Trimming took 9 bases from V and 6 from J; bases not matched to a gene: 10. The CDR3 is 14 amino acids. Germline CDR1 is KGHDR and CDR2 is SFDVKD. The CDR3 loop is CATGPAGEANEQFF. CDR3 bases: TGTGCCACCGGGCCTGCGGGAGAGGCCAATGAGCAGTTCTTC.

V usage is TRBV5-1 and J usage is TRBJ2-1; D is undetermined. V was trimmed by 3 bases and J by 7 bases, leaving 14 bases between them. The germline CDR1 and CDR2 sequences are SGHRS and YFSETQ. The CDR3 loop spans 14 amino acids. The CDR3 DNA is TGCGCCAGCAGCTCACACCAGGCAGTTAATGAGCAGTTCTTC. It specifies CASSSHQAVNEQFF.

The J gene is TRBJ1-2, the V gene TRBV5-4; 7 bases agree with TRBD1. The CDR3 runs to 15 residues. CDR1 and CDR2 from the germline V gene are SGHNT and YYREEE (reference sequence). V lost 0 bases to trimming and J lost 4 bases; unmatched junction nucleotides: 6. CDR3 DNA sequence: TGTGCCAGCAGCTTGGTCGGACAGGTGATCTATGGCTACACCTTC. As protein: CASSLVGQVIYGYTF.

The chain combines TRBV14 with TRBJ2-1, with 12 bases aligning to TRBD2. Looked up from germline, CDR1 is SGHDN and CDR2 is FVKESK. The V gene end was trimmed by 5 bases and the J gene end by 6 bases; junction bases not matched to a gene: 5. The CDR3 loop spans 15 amino acids. The CDR3 DNA follows: TGTGCCAGCAGCACCCGACTAGCGGGGGTCAATGAGCAGTTCTTC. This gives the protein CASSTRLAGVNEQFF.